These 7 T cell receptor beta chains were sequenced from one sample in a study of blood T cell repertoires in COVID-19. The data were produced by immunoSEQ multiplex PCR, yet TCRdb's version contains in-frame clones alone and is incomplete. The sample consists of 250,000 to 300,000 clones, about 80% of them appearing once. The sample was peripheral blood. These receptors were taken from a woman older than 75 with acute or convalescent COVID-19.

The chain employs TRBV6-2 or TRBV6-3 and TRBJ2-3, with TRBD1 matching 9 bases. V shed 2 bases and J 3 bases; nucleotides not matched to a gene: 3. CDR3 size: 15 residues. Germline V CDR1 and CDR2: MNHEY, SVGEGT. CDR3 bases: TGTGCCAGCAGTTACACGGGACAGGGAACAGATACGCAGTATTTT. Amino acids: CASSYTGQGTDTQYF.

This rearrangement joins TRBV7-2 to TRBJ2-1, with D unresolved. V dropped 4 bases and J dropped 8 bases, with 15 bases sitting between them. The CDR3 is made up of 14 amino acids. CDR1 and CDR2 from the germline V gene are SGHTA and FQGNSA. In DNA form, the CDR3 reads TGTGCCAGCAGCTCACCCCCTAGAGGCGATGAGCAGTTCTTC. The encoded protein is CASSSPPRGDEQFF.

The chain recombines TRBV2 with TRBJ1-2; 8 nucleotides match TRBD1. Germline V gene lookup returns CDR1 SNHLY and CDR2 FYNNEI. V lost 4 bases, J lost 8 bases, and 18 bases stayed unmatched. The CDR3 extends over 17 amino acids. CDR3 protein: CASSGGQASWFGHGYTF. The CDR3 bases are TGTGCCAGCAGTGGGGGACAGGCATCCTGGTTCGGTCACGGCTACACCTTC.

V and J are TRBV30 and TRBJ1-5; perhaps TRBD1 as D (5 bases). Trimming stripped 0 bases from V and 6 bases from J, with 9 bases between. The germline CDR1 and CDR2 sequences are GTSNPN and SVGIG (reference sequence). The CDR3 extends over 13 amino acids. The chain's CDR3 is CAWSVQEGQPQHF. The CDR3 DNA sequence: TGTGCCTGGAGTGTACAGGAAGGTCAGCCCCAGCATTTT.

The rearrangement uses TRBV2 and TRBJ2-7, with a possible D match to TRBD1 (5 bases). Germline V gives CDR1 SNHLY, CDR2 FYNNEI. The CDR3 contains 15 residues. Between the trimmed V and J ends, which lost 7 bases and 2 bases, there was a span of 18 bases. In DNA, the CDR3 is TGTGCCAGCACCGCCTATTCACAGGTAACCTACGAGCAGTACTTC. This translates into CASTAYSQVTYEQYF. Full variable domain (remainder filled in from reference TRBV2 and TRBJ2-7): EPEVTQTPSHQVTQMGQEVILRCVPISNHLYFYWYRQILGQKVEFLVSFYNNEISEKSEIFDDQFSVERPDGSNFTLKIRSTKLEDSAMYFCASTAYSQVTYEQYFGPGTRLTVT.

This chain links TRBV28 with TRBJ2-2; no reliable D call. The V end lost 5 bases, the J end lost 3 bases, and 10 bases lay between the germline ends. CDR3 length: 14 residues. CDR1 and CDR2 from the germline V gene are MDHEN and SYDVKM. CDR3 sequence (DNA): TGTGCCAGCAGTCCACTATTTTACACCGGGGAGCTGTTTTTT. Residues: CASSPLFYTGELFF.

The V call is TRBV10-3, the J call TRBJ1-4; 7 bases line up with TRBD1. CDR1 is ENHRY and CDR2 is SYGVKD in the germline V gene. The CDR3 loop spans 15 amino acids. The V gene end was trimmed by 6 bases and the J gene end by 4 bases; junction bases not matched to a gene: 8. Here the CDR3 reads CAIRGGAGLNEKLFF. CDR3 DNA: TGTGCCATCAGAGGGGGCGCGGGGCTTAATGAAAAACTGTTTTTT.